These T cell receptor beta chains were read from a single sample in a study of blood T cell repertoires in COVID-19. Libraries were prepared by immunoSEQ multiplex PCR; TCRdb keeps only in-frame clonotypes and omits some of them. The sample consists of fewer than 200,000 clones, roughly 84% of them appearing once. Source material: peripheral blood. The receptors originated from a woman of 80 years or more with acute or convalescent COVID-19. CDR3s include the opening cysteine and the closing phenylalanine or tryptophan. Fields, in order: clone size, J gene, V gene, D gene, CDR3 protein, CDR3 DNA. A D gene is named only where the DNA matches it firmly. The size entry is marked missing in some rows and otherwise reads once, few, many or a size class.

.,TRBJ1-2,TRBV27,TRBD1,CASSLLQGAGGYTF,TGTGCCAGCAGTTTGCTTCAGGGGGCGGGCGGCTACACCTTC
few,TRBJ1-3,TRBV5-5,TRBD1,CASSLDRGSGNTIYF,TGTGCCAGCAGCCTAGACAGGGGATCCGGAAACACCATATATTTT
.,TRBJ2-1,TRBV18,TRBD2,CASSPPSGGAGGNEQFF,TGTGCCAGCTCACCACCGAGCGGGGGCGCAGGTGGCAATGAGCAGTTCTTC
.,TRBJ1-2,TRBV29-1,TRBD1,CSVGQGNYGYTF,TGCAGCGTAGGACAGGGGAACTATGGCTACACCTTC
.,TRBJ1-6,TRBV5-5,.,CASSLDLTNSPLHF,TGTGCCAGCAGCTTGGACCTTACAAATTCACCCCTCCACTTT
.,TRBJ2-2,TRBV7-2,TRBD2,CASSPGTSAGELFF,TGTGCCAGCAGCCCCGGGACTAGCGCCGGGGAGCTGTTTTTT
.,TRBJ2-5,TRBV19,TRBD1,CASSIVPGQGGQETQYF,TGTGCCAGTAGTATAGTCCCGGGACAGGGCGGGCAAGAGACCCAGTACTTC
.,TRBJ1-2,TRBV3-1/TRBV3-2,.,CASSQGTGNYGYTF,TGTGCCAGCAGCCAAGGGACTGGTAACTATGGCTACACCTTC
.,TRBJ1-5,TRBV5-1,.,CASSLAAGSNQPQHF,TGCGCCAGCAGCTTGGCCGCGGGTAGCAATCAGCCCCAGCATTTT
.,TRBJ1-2,TRBV6-5,.,CASSYSSGGGGYTF,TGTGCCAGCAGTTACTCCTCGGGGGGCGGCGGCTACACCTTC
.,TRBJ2-7,TRBV19,.,CASSISGVNEQYF,TGTGCCAGTAGTATATCAGGGGTGAACGAGCAGTACTTC
.,TRBJ1-5,TRBV27,TRBD1,CASSPLGTGGMGNQPQHF,TGTGCCAGCAGCCCCCTGGGGACAGGGGGTATGGGCAATCAGCCCCAGCATTTT
.,TRBJ1-6,TRBV30,.,CAWSWGDNSPLHF,TGTGCCTGGAGTTGGGGGGATAATTCACCCCTCCACTTT
.,TRBJ2-7,TRBV5-6,TRBD1,CASSLGTGREQYF,TGTGCCAGCAGCCTGGGGACAGGTCGCGAGCAGTACTTC
few,TRBJ2-1,TRBV14,TRBD1,CASSRYFGQGYNEQFF,TGTGCCAGCAGCCGCTATTTCGGACAGGGCTACAATGAGCAGTTCTTC
.,TRBJ2-1,TRBV5-1,TRBD2,CASSFPAGGEQFF,TGCGCCAGCAGCTTCCCAGCGGGAGGCGAGCAGTTCTTC
once,TRBJ1-5,TRBV7-2,TRBD1,CASSSWTGRNQPQHF,TGTGCCAGCAGCTCGTGGACAGGTCGCAATCAGCCCCAGCATTTT
.,TRBJ1-5,TRBV5-6,.,CASSLWQGNQPQHF,TGTGCCAGCAGCTTGTGGCAGGGGAATCAGCCCCAGCATTTT
.,TRBJ2-7,TRBV7-2,.,CASSPRDEQYF,TGTGCCAGCAGCCCCCGGGACGAGCAGTACTTC
.,TRBJ1-6,TRBV21-1,.,CASSKKGDNHNSPLHF,TGTGCCAGCAGCAAAAAGGGAGACAATCATAATTCACCCCTCCACTTT
.,TRBJ2-7,TRBV19,.,CASSIDRTDYEQYF,TGTGCCAGTAGTATCGACAGGACCGACTACGAGCAGTACTTC
.,TRBJ1-5,TRBV6-1,.,CASSGYFDHRRGQPQHF,TGTGCCAGCAGTGGGTACTTTGACCATCGGAGAGGTCAGCCCCAGCATTTT
.,TRBJ1-3,TRBV6-5,.,CATRPRGAENTIYF,TGTGCCACCCGGCCAAGGGGTGCAGAAAACACCATATATTTT
.,TRBJ1-1,TRBV2,.,CASGEQDTEAFF,TGTGCCAGCGGGGAGCAGGACACTGAAGCTTTCTTT